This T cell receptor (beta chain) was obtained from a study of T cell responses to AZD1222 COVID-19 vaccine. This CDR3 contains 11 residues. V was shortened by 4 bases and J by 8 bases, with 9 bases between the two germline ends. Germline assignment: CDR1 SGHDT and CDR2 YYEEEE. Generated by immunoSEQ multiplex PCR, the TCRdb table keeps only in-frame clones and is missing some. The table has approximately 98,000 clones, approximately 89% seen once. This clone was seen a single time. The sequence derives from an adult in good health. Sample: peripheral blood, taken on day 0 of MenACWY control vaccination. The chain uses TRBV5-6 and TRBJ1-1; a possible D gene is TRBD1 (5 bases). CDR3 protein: CASSRQTEAFF. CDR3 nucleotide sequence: TGTGCCAGCAGCCGACAGACAGAAGCTTTCTTT. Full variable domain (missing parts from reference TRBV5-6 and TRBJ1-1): DAGVTQSPTHLIKTRGQQVTLRCSPKSGHDTVSWYQQALGQGPQFIFQYYEEEERQRGNFPDRFSGHQFPNYSSELNVNALLLGDSALYLCASSRQTEAFFGQGTRLTVV.